This T cell receptor beta chain was obtained from a study of chemoradiotherapy in HPV16-positive cancers (dated by TCRdb to 2021 to 2024). For the wider study: Candidate HPV-specific T-cell clones and common TCR motifs were defined by functional T-cell assays performed on cells from a couple of HPV16-positive patients. The study set out to ask whether T-cell immunity against the HPV oncoproteins E6 and E7 changes over the course of chemoradiotherapy and whether that immunity affects survival. The candidate HPV-specific TCRs and motifs were then tracked in TCR repertoires from about 90 patients with HPV-related cancers.

Repertoires were sampled repeatedly over the course of chemoradiotherapy, so clonal expansion could be followed in the tumor microenvironment. The library came from the immunoSEQ multiplex PCR assay. Drawn from immuneACCESS, this table holds only the in-frame rearrangements with V and J called that TCRdb kept. Clones are partly lost; checked studies trace under half to an unresolved V gene and leave the rest unexplained. In this sample the table shows tens of thousands of clones, about nine tenths of which occur a single time. Under 25% of the sample lies in the top ten. In the case of this clone: The antigen it recognizes is unknown. No base quality information exists; no much larger clone differs at one position.

CDR1 LNHNV and CDR2 YYDKDF were looked up in the germline V gene (reference sequence). From the cysteine up to the phenylalanine, the CDR3 has a length of 19 residues. Only CDR3 DNA is held: 57 bases, read in frame from base 1. V loses 4 bases at its end and J loses 1 base; junction bases beyond the gene matches: 18. On the study overall, not on this receptor specifically: Among HPV16-positive patients, expansion of HPV-responsive T cells during chemoradiotherapy was associated with better recurrence-free survival. Expansion of candidate HPV-specific clones and E7-related TCR motifs was observed in the tumor microenvironment during treatment, whereas no such expansion was observed for non-HPV-specific T cells. The functional definition of HPV-specific T cells was derived from only a couple of HPV16-positive patients, and the survival association was reported for HPV16-positive patients.

Here the chain combines TRBV15 and TRBJ2-5; the central 7 bases match TRBD2. The receptor comes from a human donor with HPV-associated anogenital cancer. The starting material was blood, obtained from a patient who underwent chemoradiotherapy. The CDR3 reads as follows: CATSTPSGTINLSQETQYF. The DNA is as follows: TGTGCCACCAGCACGCCGTCCGGGACTATTAACCTCTCCCAAGAGACCCAGTACTTC. This CDR3, with the reference TRBV15 and TRBJ2-5 proteins standing in past its ends, gives the full variable domain DAMVIQNPRYQVTQFGKPVTLSCSQTLNHNVMYWYQQKSSQAPKLLFHYYDKDFNNEADTPDNFQSRRPNTSFCFLDIRSPGLGDTAMYLCATSTPSGTINLSQETQYFGPGTRLLVL.